Following are 7 T cell receptor beta chains from one sample sequenced in a study of T cell responses to AZD1222 COVID-19 vaccine (dated by TCRdb to the early 2020s). Libraries came from the immunoSEQ multiplex PCR assay. The table was pulled from immuneACCESS by TCRdb, which kept in-frame rearrangements only. Such tables lose some clones; where checked, under half of the loss comes from unresolved V genes, and the rest has no known cause. Across this sample there are 95,000 to 150,000 clones, with around nine tenths seen only once. Jointly, the top ten make up 4% to 4.5% of the sample. The time point tag for this specimen amounts to: baseline before first vaccination. The starting material was peripheral blood, obtained on day 0 of AZD1222 vaccination. Receptors originate from an adult in good health.

The chain carries TRBV19 and TRBJ2-7; D not resolved. V was trimmed by 6 bases and J by 4 bases, leaving 10 bases between them. Germline-derived CDR1 and CDR2 are LNHDA and SQIVND (reference sequence). The CDR3 covers 12 residues. CDR3 bases: TGTGCCAGTAGCGCCGAACCATACGAGCAGTACTTC. Amino acid sequence: CASSAEPYEQYF.

The chain links TRBV18 to TRBJ1-2; weak D call: TRBD1 (5 bases). The CDR3 is 15 residues long. The ends were cut back, 2 bases at V and 1 base at J, with 11 bases in the middle. Germline CDR1 is KGHSH and CDR2 is LQKENI. CDR3 region: CASSPEAGGNYGYTF. For the CDR3, the DNA is TGTGCCAGCTCACCAGAGGCCGGGGGTAACTATGGCTACACCTTC.

The chain combines TRBV3-1 (or the pseudogene TRBV3-2) with TRBJ1-6, with D unresolved. There are 14 residues in the CDR3. Germline V CDR1 and CDR2: LGHDT, YNNKEL (reference sequence). V gave up 4 bases and J gave up 8 bases, with 12 bases separating them. The CDR3 DNA reads as TGTGCCAGCAGCCTACTCCGGGAGCATTCACCCCTCCACTTT. It encodes CASSLLREHSPLHF.

The chain combines TRBV12-5 with TRBJ2-1, with 11 bases that match TRBD1. The germline V gene encodes CDR1 LGHNT and CDR2 FRNRAP. This CDR3 has 15 residues. The J segment lost 8 bases and the V segment lost 1 base, leaving 4 bases of the junction unmatched. CDR3 residues: CASGLAGQGADEQFF. The CDR3 DNA follows: TGTGCTAGTGGTTTGGCCGGACAGGGGGCCGATGAGCAGTTCTTC. Complete variable domain (other parts from reference TRBV12-5 and TRBJ2-1): DARVTQTPRHKVTEMGQEVTMRCQPILGHNTVFWYRQTMMQGLELLAYFRNRAPLDDSGMPKDRFSAEMPDATLATLKIQPSEPRDSAVYFCASGLAGQGADEQFFGPGTRLTVL.

This rearrangement joins TRBV5-1 to TRBJ2-5; unclear D gene. Germline V gene sequence: CDR1 SGHRS, CDR2 YFSETQ. Trimming cost V 2 bases and J 0 bases, with 14 bases left between them. This CDR3 has 16 residues. The CDR3: CASSFGSRPNQETQYF. As DNA, the CDR3 is TGCGCCAGCAGCTTCGGGTCTCGGCCCAACCAAGAGACCCAGTACTTC. Using reference TRBV5-1 and TRBJ2-5 for the parts outside the CDR3, the full variable domain is KAGVTQTPRYLIKTRGQQVTLSCSPISGHRSVSWYQQTPGQGLQFLFEYFSETQRNKGNFPGRFSGRQFSNSRSEMNVSTLELGDSALYLCASSFGSRPNQETQYFGPGTRLLVL.

The chain uses TRBV4-1 and TRBJ1-6, with TRBD1 identical over 9 bases. Trimming at V came to 5 bases and at J to 10 bases, leaving 12 bases not matched to a gene. Germline CDR1 reads MGHRA; CDR2 reads YSYEKL. There are 16 residues in the CDR3. The CDR3 sequence: CASSEGPGQGRSPLHF. CDR3 coding DNA: TGCGCCAGCAGCGAAGGCCCGGGACAGGGTCGATCACCCCTCCACTTT.

The chain recombines TRBV27 with TRBJ1-6; D not certain. The CDR3 contains 15 residues. In germline, CDR1 is MNHEY, CDR2 SMNVEV (reference sequence). The germline V and J ends were trimmed by 3 bases and 3 bases, with 9 bases remaining between them. The chain's CDR3 is CASSFSSDYNSPLHF. CDR3 sequence (DNA): TGTGCCAGCAGTTTTTCGTCGGACTATAATTCACCCCTCCACTTT.